The 8 T cell receptor beta chains presented below share a single source sample, sequenced in a study of blood T cell repertoires in COVID-19. Sequenced by immunoSEQ multiplex PCR; TCRdb stores in-frame clones only, minus some. This table has 120,000 to 150,000 clones, 79% appearing once. Sequenced sample: peripheral blood. The source is a man aged 45-60 years with active or convalescent COVID-19.

This chain uses TRBV5-6 with TRBJ2-5; 11 bases agree with TRBD2. The germline CDR1 and CDR2 sequences are SGHDT and YYEEEE. V shed 4 bases and J 2 bases; nucleotides not matched to a gene: 13. The CDR3 runs 18 residues. In DNA, the CDR3 is TGTGCCAGCAGCCGACCCGACCGTAGCGGGAGGGAGCAAGAGACCCAGTACTTC. Protein product: CASSRPDRSGREQETQYF.

The chain combines TRBV28 with TRBJ2-3; TRBD2 aligns across 7 bases. Germline CDR1 is MDHEN and CDR2 is SYDVKM. Trimming at V came to 1 base and at J to 1 base, leaving 5 bases not matched to a gene. The length of the CDR3 is 16 residues. The CDR3 loop is CASSLLRGTGTDTQYF. Written as DNA, the CDR3 is TGTGCCAGCAGTTTATTGCGGGGGACCGGCACAGATACGCAGTATTTT.

The V and J genes are TRBV5-4 and TRBJ2-5; a possible D gene is TRBD1 (6 bases). There are 15 residues in the CDR3. Looked up from germline, CDR1 is SGHNT and CDR2 is YYREEE (reference sequence). The germline V and J ends were trimmed by 1 base and 4 bases, with 14 bases remaining between them. The CDR3 region is CASSLQQGRGETQYF. The CDR3, as DNA: TGTGCCAGCAGCTTGCAACAGGGTCGTGGAGAGACCCAGTACTTC.

A few counts support this clone. The J gene is TRBJ2-3, the V gene TRBV7-3; D is unclear. Germline CDR1 is SGHTA and CDR2 is FQGTGA. The CDR3 has 13 amino acids. The ends were cut back, 1 base at V and 3 bases at J, with 5 bases in the middle. CDR3 residues: CASSLRQTDTQYF. The CDR3 coding sequence is TGTGCCAGCAGCTTAAGGCAGACAGATACGCAGTATTTT.

This chain connects TRBV4-2 to TRBJ2-7; 8 positions agree with TRBD2. The V and J ends lost 4 bases and 4 bases, in that order; junction bases with no gene match: 3. Germline lookup yields CDR1 LGHNA and CDR2 YNFKEQ. The CDR3 contains 13 residues. CDR3 in amino acids: CASSPTSGYEQYF. As DNA, the CDR3 is TGTGCCAGCAGCCCAACTAGCGGTTACGAGCAGTACTTC.

Concerning this clone: The junction departs from germline at one end; a sequencing error may be responsible. The chain combines TRBV28 with TRBJ2-3; 7 bases match TRBD1. The CDR3 contains 13 residues. Germline CDR1 and CDR2: MDHEN and SYDVKM. CDR3 in amino acids: CASSLSGTDRIDF. CDR3 bases: TGTGCCAGCAGTTTATCAGGGACAGACCGTATTGATTTT.

This chain connects TRBV6-2 or TRBV6-3 to TRBJ2-1, with a possible D match to TRBD2 (5 bases). Germline CDR1 is MNHEY and CDR2 is SVGEGT. The germline V and J ends were trimmed by 6 bases and 4 bases, with 16 bases remaining between them. The CDR3 has 15 amino acids. Here the CDR3 reads CASSAYTGGYNEQFF. In nucleotides, the CDR3 is TGTGCCAGCAGCGCGTACACCGGAGGTTACAATGAGCAGTTCTTC.

This clone was observed a few times. This chain links TRBV6-5 with TRBJ1-1; unclear D gene. The CDR3 has 14 residues. Trimming removed 5 bases from V and 2 bases from J, with 12 bases in between. Germline CDR1 MNHEY, CDR2 SVGAGI. In DNA, the CDR3 is TGTGCCAGCAGTAAGACACGGTCCAACACTGAAGCTTTCTTT. Translated, it gives CASSKTRSNTEAFF.